This TCR beta chain was recovered during a study of T cell responses to AZD1222 COVID-19 vaccine. Only in-frame clones appear in the TCRdb table, and some are missing; sequencing was by immunoSEQ multiplex PCR. In the table there are around 96,000 clones, approximately 90% of which are singletons. Concerning this clone: Its target is unknown.

With 3 bases clipped from V and 5 bases from J, the junction kept 6 bases outside the gene matches. CDR1 is SGHVS, CDR2 FNYEAQ, per germline. The CDR3 loop spans 14 amino acids. Broader study findings: It should be noted that donors were predominantly white British and more often female, and clonal diversity was possibly underestimated. Breadth and depth of Spike-specific TCRs rose after two AZD1222 doses. Spike regions recognized by vaccine-associated CD4 TCRs spanned the protein, led by 160-218 and 743-854.

The sequence was obtained from an adult in good health. Material: peripheral blood, obtained on day 0 of AZD1222 vaccination. The J gene is TRBJ2-7, the V gene TRBV7-6; 8 nucleotides align to TRBD1. CDR3 bases: TGTGCCAGCAGCTTCCCCGACAGGGGTGACGAGCAGTACTTC. It is translated as CASSFPDRGDEQYF.